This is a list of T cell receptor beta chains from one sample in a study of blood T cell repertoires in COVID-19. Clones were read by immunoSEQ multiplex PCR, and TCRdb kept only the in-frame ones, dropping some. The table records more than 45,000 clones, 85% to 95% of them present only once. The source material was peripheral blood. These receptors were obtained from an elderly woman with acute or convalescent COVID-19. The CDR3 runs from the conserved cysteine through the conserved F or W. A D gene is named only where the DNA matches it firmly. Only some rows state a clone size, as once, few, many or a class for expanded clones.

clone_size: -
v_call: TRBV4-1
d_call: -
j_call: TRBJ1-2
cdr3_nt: TGCGCCAGCAGCCAAGTCGTAAACTATGGCTACACCTTC
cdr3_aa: CASSQVVNYGYTF

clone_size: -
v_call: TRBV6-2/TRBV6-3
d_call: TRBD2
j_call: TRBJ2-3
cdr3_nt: TGTGCCAGCAGTTATTCCCGCGGGAGTACAGATACGCAGTATTTT
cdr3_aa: CASSYSRGSTDTQYF

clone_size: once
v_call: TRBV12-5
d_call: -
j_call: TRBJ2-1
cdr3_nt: TGTGCTAGTGGTTTGAATGCAGGCTATTACAATGAGCAGTTCTTC
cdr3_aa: CASGLNAGYYNEQFF

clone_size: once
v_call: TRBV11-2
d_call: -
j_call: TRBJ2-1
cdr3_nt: TGTGCCAGCAGCTCCAGTCGACCTACGAGGGCGCAGTTCTTC
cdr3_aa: CASSSSRPTRAQFF

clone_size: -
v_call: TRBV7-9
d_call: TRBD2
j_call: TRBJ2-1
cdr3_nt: TGTGCCAGTACGAGTAGCGGGAATGGGTACGGCAGTGAGCAGTTCTTC
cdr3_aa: CASTSSGNGYGSEQFF

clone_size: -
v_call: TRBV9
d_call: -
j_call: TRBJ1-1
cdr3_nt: TGTGCCAGCAGCGTCGAACCGACGGGGAACACTGAAGCTTTCTTT
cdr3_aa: CASSVEPTGNTEAFF

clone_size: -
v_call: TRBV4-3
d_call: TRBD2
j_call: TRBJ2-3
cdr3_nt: TGCGCCAGCAGTTTGGCGGGAGCGGGGACAGATACGCAGTATTTT
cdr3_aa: CASSLAGAGTDTQYF

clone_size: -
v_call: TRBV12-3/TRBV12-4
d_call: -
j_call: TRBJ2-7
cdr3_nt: TGTGCCAGCAGTTCTCAGGGTTACGAGCAGTACTTC
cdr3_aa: CASSSQGYEQYF

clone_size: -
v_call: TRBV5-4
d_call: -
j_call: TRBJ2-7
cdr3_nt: TGTGCCAGCAGCTTGAGTAGCGGCCGGATTTCCTACGAGCAGTACTTC
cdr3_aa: CASSLSSGRISYEQYF

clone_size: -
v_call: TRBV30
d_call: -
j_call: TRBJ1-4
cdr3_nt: TGTGCCTGGAGTGGCGGGGGGGGCGGTGAAAAACTGTTTTTT
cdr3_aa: CAWSGGGGGEKLFF

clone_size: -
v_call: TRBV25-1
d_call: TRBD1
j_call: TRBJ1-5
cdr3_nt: TGTGCTAGCAGTGAACAGGGGCTGCTCCAGCATTTT
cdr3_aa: CASSEQGLLQHF

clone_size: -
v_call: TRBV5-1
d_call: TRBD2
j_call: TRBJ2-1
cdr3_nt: TGCGCCAGCACAGCGGGAGGGTACTACAATGAGCAGTTCTTC
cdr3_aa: CASTAGGYYNEQFF

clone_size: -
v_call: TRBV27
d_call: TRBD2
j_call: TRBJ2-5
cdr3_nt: TGTGCCAGCAGTTTGGGGGGGGACCCTAAAGAGACCCAGTACTTC
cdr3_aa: CASSLGGDPKETQYF

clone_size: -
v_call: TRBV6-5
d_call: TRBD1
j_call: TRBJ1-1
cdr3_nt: TGTGCCGCGCGTCCGAATTTGGGACAGGGTTCTGAAGCTTTCTTT
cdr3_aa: CAARPNLGQGSEAFF

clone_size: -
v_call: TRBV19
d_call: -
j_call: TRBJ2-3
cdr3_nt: TGTGCCAGTAGTATAGGAGGGACTGAAGATACGCAGTATTTT
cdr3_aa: CASSIGGTEDTQYF

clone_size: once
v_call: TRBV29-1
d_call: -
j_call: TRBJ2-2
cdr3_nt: TGCAGCGTTGAAGACCCGGGAAACACCGGGGAGCTGTTTTTT
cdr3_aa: CSVEDPGNTGELFF